The T cell receptor beta chain described here comes from a study of a mutant IDH1 vaccine in newly diagnosed glioma. Assay: immunoSEQ multiplex PCR; the TCRdb copy retains only in-frame clones and omits some. The sample records approximately 100,000 clones, about 90% being singletons. There are 13 residues in the CDR3. V was trimmed by 6 bases and J by 5 bases, leaving 14 bases between them. CDR1 and CDR2 from the germline V gene are MDHEN and SYDVKM. Time point in this sample: baseline, week 1 (first vaccination visit). Treatment: pre-vaccination baseline after standard-of-care therapy. This clonotype was obtained from a woman in her forties or fifties with glioma. V gene TRBV28 combines with J gene TRBJ2-7; either TRBD1 or TRBD2 may supply D (5 bases each). The material sequenced was PBMCs, taken from a glioma patient treated with radiotherapy, temozolomide or both. The CDR3 DNA follows: TGTGCCAGCAGCCCCACGGGGCTAGACGAGCAGTACTTC. Residues: CASSPTGLDEQYF.